Detailed here is one T cell receptor beta chain. Germline CDR1 is LNHDA and CDR2 is SQIVND (reference sequence). V gave up 4 bases and J gave up 3 bases; unmatched junction bases: 2. The CDR3 contains 14 residues. This specimen comes from a study of blood T cell repertoires in COVID-19. The method was immunoSEQ multiplex PCR; TCRdb's version includes in-frame clones alone and lacks a portion of them. The sample includes about 70,000 clones, more than 70% of them seen just once. V gene TRBV19 combines with J gene TRBJ2-3; 9 nucleotides match TRBD1. The sequence was collected from a human donor in a cohort sampled during active COVID-19. Sequencing input: peripheral blood. CDR3 bases: TGTGCCAGTAGTAGGACAGGGGTTACAGATACGCAGTATTTT. Encoded protein: CASSRTGVTDTQYF.